These 3 T cell receptor beta chains came from one sample sequenced in a study of blood T cell repertoires in COVID-19. Method: immunoSEQ multiplex PCR; TCRdb's copy keeps in-frame clones and lacks some. Of 250,000 to 350,000 clones in the sample, 80% to 90% were seen once. Sequencing was carried out using peripheral blood. The receptor set was obtained from a woman between 45 and 60 years old who had recovered from COVID-19.

CDR3 in amino acids: CASSPSGNTGELFF. The CDR3 nucleotides are TGTGCCAGCAGTCCTAGCGGGAACACCGGGGAGCTGTTTTTT. The chain joins TRBV7-3 to TRBJ2-2; 7 bases align to TRBD2. CDR3 length: 14 amino acids. Germline V gene sequence: CDR1 SGHTA, CDR2 FQGTGA. The V gene end was trimmed by 6 bases and the J gene end by 1 base; junction bases not matched to a gene: 2.

The chain has TRBV5-6 and TRBJ1-1; 7 nucleotides align to TRBD1. The CDR3 is 16 amino acids. V was pared by 3 bases and J by 1 base, with 9 bases of the junction left unmatched. Germline CDR1 is SGHDT and CDR2 is YYEEEE. The CDR3, as DNA: TGTGCCAGCAGCTATACCTCGACAGGGCGGAACACTGAAGCTTTCTTT. Translating it yields CASSYTSTGRNTEAFF.

V usage is TRBV4-3 and J usage is TRBJ2-7; no reliable D call. V shed 0 bases and J shed 3 bases, with 6 bases lying between them. The CDR3 consists of 13 residues. The germline V gene has CDR1 LGHNA and CDR2 YSLEER. CDR3 bases: TGCGCCAGCAGCCAAGAGCGGTTCTACGAGCAGTACTTC. Amino acid sequence: CASSQERFYEQYF.